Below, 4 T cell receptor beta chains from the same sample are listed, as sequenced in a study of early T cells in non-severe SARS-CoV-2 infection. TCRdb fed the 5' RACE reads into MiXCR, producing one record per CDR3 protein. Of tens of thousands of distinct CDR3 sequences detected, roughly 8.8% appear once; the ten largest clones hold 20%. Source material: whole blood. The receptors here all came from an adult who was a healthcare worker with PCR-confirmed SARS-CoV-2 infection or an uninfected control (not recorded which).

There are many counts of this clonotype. CDR3 in DNA: TGTGCCAGCAGTGGGACACCCCATGGCTACACCTTC. Residues: CASSGTPHGYTF. The chain joins TRBV12-3 or TRBV12-4 to TRBJ1-2, with a possible D match to TRBD1 (6 bases). The CDR3 is 12 amino acids. The V end was cut by 5 bases, the J end by 6 bases, with 10 bases between.

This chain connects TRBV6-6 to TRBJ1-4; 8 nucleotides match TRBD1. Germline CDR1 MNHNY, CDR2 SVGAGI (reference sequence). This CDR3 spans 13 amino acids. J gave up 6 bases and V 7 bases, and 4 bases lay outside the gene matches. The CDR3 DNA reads TGTGCCAGCACATACAGGGGGGATGAAAAACTGTTTTTT. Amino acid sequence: CASTYRGDEKLFF.

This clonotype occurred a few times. DNA for the CDR3: TGTGCCTGGAGTGCCTCCTCTAACCCCAATCAGCCCCAGCATTTT. Protein: CAWSASSNPNQPQHF. V gene TRBV30 combines with J gene TRBJ1-5, with D unclear. Deletions cut 1 base from V and 3 bases from J, with 13 bases between. The CDR3 length is 15 residues. Germline V gene lookup returns CDR1 GTSNPN and CDR2 SVGIG (reference sequence).

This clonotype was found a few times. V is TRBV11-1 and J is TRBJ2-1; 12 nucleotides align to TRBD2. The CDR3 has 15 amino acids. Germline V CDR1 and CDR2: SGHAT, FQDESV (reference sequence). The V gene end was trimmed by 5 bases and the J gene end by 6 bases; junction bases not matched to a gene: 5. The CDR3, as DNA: TGTGCCAGCAGCCTCGGACTAGCGGGGTTCAATGAGCAGTTCTTC. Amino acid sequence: CASSLGLAGFNEQFF.